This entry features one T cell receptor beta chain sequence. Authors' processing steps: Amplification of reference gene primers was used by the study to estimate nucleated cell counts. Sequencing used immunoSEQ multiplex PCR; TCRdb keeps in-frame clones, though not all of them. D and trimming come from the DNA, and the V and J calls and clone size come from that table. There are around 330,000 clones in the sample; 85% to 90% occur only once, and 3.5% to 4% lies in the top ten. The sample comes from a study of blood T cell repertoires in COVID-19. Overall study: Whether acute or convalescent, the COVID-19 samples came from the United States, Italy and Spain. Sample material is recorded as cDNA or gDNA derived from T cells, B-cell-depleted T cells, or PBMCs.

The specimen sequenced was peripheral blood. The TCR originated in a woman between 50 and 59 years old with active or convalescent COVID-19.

CDR3 protein: CASSLPRGDQPQHF. The CDR3, as DNA: TGTGCCAGCAGTTTACCCCGGGGTGATCAGCCCCAGCATTTT. The rearrangement joins TRBV28 to TRBJ1-5; no clear D. The CDR3 totals 14 residues. Trimming removed 2 bases from V and 5 bases from J, with 10 bases in between. The germline CDR1 and CDR2 sequences are MDHEN and SYDVKM.